This T cell receptor (beta chain) was identified during a study of spatial heterogeneity in lung cancer. Whole-study results and caveats: Counts that tracked tumor mutation counts were those of expanded intratumoral alpha and beta TCRs. The recorded estimate of tumor T cell coverage is about 6.4% for alpha chains and about 14% for beta chains.

Germline V lookup: CDR1 MGHRA, CDR2 YSYEKL. After removal of 0 bases from V and 1 base from J, the junction contained 4 bases not matched to a gene. The CDR3 consists of 19 residues. Time point specified: sample taken at primary tumor resection. This clonotype occurred many times. What it binds is not known. TCRdb reprocessed the 5' RACE reads via MiXCR and lists one record per CDR3 protein. Here the sample spans 13,000 or so distinct CDR3 sequences, approximately 2.9% being singletons. This sequence joins TRBV4-1 and TRBJ2-3; 16 positions match TRBD2. Material: lung tumor tissue, obtained at surgery. The TCR originated in a male donor with early-stage non-small cell lung cancer. This CDR3 reads CASSQEGLAGGRGTDTQYF. The DNA for the CDR3 is TGCGCCAGCAGCCAAGAGGGACTAGCGGGGGGGCGGGGCACAGATACGCAGTATTTT.